This T cell receptor beta chain derives from a study of blood T cell repertoires in COVID-19. Overall study: The United States, Italy and Spain supplied acute and convalescent COVID-19 samples.

The length of the CDR3 is 14 residues. J gave up 5 bases and V 2 bases, and 3 bases lay outside the gene matches. CDR1 MNHEY and CDR2 SMNVEV come from the germline V gene (reference sequence). The repertoire was sequenced with immunoSEQ multiplex PCR; TCRdb's copy has only in-frame clones and lacks some. Among about 250,000 clones listed, approximately 84% were seen once. This receptor was identified in a man aged 45-65 years with active or convalescent COVID-19. V gene TRBV27 combines with J gene TRBJ2-5; 9 bases map to TRBD1. The sequenced sample consisted of peripheral blood. The CDR3 DNA reads as TGTGCCAGCAGTTTAACAGGGGGCTACGAGACCCAGTACTTC. Translating gives CASSLTGGYETQYF.